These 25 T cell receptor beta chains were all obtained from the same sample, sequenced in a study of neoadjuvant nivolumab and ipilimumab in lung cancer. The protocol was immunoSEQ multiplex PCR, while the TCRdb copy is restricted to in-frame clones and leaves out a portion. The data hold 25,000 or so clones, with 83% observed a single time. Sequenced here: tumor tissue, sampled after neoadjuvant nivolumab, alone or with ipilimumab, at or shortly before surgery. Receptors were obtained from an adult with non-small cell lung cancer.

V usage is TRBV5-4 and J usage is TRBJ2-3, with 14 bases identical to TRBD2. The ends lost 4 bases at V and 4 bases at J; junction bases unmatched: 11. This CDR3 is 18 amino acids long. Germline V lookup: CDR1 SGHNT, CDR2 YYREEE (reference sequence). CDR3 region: CASSLSPTSGRAADTQYF. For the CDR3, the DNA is TGTGCCAGCAGCCTAAGCCCGACTAGCGGGAGGGCCGCAGATACGCAGTATTTT.

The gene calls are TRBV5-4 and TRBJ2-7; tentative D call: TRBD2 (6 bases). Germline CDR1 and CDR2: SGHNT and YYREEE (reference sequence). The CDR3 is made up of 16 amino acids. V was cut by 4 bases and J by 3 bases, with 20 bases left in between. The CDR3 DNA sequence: TGTGCCAGCAGCGCCGGAGGCGGGGTGGAGGGCTACGAGCAGTACTTC. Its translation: CASSAGGGVEGYEQYF.

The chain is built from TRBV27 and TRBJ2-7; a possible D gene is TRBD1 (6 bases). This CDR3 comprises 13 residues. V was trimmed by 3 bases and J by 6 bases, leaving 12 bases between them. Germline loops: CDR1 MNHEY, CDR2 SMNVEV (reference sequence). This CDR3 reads CASSFGTGLEQYF. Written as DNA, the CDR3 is TGTGCCAGCAGTTTTGGAACAGGGCTCGAGCAGTACTTC.

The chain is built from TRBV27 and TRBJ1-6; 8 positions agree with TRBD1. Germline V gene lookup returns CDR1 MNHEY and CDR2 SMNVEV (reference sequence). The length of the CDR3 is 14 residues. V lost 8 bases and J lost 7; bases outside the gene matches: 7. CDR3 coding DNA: TGTGCCAGCGGCTGGACAGGGTCAAATTCACCCCTCCACTTT. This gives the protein CASGWTGSNSPLHF.

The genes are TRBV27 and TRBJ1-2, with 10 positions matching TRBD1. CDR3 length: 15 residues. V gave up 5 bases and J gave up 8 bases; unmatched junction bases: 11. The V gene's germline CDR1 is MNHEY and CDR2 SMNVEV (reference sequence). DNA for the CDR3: TGTGCCAGCAGTCTCCGGGACAGGGGAACGGAAGGCTACACCTTC. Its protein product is CASSLRDRGTEGYTF.

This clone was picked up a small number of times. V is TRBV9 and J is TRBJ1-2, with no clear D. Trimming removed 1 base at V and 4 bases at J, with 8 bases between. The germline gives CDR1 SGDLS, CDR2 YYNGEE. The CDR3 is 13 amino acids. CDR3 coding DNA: TGTGCCAGCAGCGTATTTCCAGGCTATGGCTACACCTTC. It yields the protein CASSVFPGYGYTF.

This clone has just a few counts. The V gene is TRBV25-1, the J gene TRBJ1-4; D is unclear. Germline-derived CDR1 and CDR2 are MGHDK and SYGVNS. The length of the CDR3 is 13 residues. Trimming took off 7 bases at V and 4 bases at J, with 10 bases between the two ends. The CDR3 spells CASNSQSNEKLFF. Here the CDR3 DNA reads TGTGCCAGCAATTCTCAGAGTAATGAAAAACTGTTTTTT.

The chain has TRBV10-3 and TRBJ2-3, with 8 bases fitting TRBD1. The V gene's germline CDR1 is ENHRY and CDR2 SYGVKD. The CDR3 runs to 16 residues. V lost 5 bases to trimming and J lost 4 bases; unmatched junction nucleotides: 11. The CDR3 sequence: CAISLGRGQAADTQYF. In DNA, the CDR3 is TGTGCCATCAGTCTGGGTAGGGGACAGGCAGCAGATACGCAGTATTTT.

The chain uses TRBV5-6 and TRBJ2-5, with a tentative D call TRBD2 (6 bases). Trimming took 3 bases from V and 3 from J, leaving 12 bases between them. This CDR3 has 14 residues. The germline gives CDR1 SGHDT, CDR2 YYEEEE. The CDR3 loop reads CASSWGTGKETQYF. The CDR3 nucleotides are TGTGCCAGCAGCTGGGGGACTGGTAAAGAGACCCAGTACTTC. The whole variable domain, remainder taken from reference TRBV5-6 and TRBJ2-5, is DAGVTQSPTHLIKTRGQQVTLRCSPKSGHDTVSWYQQALGQGPQFIFQYYEEEERQRGNFPDRFSGHQFPNYSSELNVNALLLGDSALYLCASSWGTGKETQYFGPGTRLLVL.

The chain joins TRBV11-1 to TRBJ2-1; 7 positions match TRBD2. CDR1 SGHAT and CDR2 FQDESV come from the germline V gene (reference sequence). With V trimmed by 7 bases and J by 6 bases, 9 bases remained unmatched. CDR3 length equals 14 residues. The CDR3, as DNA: TGTGCCAGCACCCCCGATAGCGGGTTCAATGAGCAGTTCTTC. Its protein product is CASTPDSGFNEQFF. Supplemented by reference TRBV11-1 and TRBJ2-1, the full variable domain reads EAEVAQSPRYKITEKSQAVAFWCDPISGHATLYWYRQILGQGPELLVQFQDESVVDDSQLPKDRFSAERLKGVDSTLKIQPAELGDSAMYLCASTPDSGFNEQFFGPGTRLTVL.

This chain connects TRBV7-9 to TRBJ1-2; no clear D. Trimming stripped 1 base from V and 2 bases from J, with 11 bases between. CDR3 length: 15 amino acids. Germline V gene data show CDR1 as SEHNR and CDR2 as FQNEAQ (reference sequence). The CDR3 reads CASSLEAPGNYGYTF. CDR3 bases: TGTGCCAGCAGCTTAGAGGCCCCTGGGAACTATGGCTACACCTTC.

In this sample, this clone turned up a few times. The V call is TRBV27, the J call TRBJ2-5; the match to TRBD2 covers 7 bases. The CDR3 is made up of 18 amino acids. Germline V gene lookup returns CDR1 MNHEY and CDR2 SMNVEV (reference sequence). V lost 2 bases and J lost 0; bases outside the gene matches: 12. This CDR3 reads CASSLLPAGSGDQETQYF. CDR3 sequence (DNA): TGTGCCAGCAGTTTACTTCCAGCGGGAAGTGGAGACCAAGAGACCCAGTACTTC.

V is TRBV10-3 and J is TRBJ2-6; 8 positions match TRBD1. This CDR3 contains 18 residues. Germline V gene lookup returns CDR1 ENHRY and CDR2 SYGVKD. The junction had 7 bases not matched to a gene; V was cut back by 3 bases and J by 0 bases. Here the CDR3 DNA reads TGTGCCATCAGTGATTCGACAGGGGCCCTCTCTGGGGCCAACGTCCTGACTTTC. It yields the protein CAISDSTGALSGANVLTF.

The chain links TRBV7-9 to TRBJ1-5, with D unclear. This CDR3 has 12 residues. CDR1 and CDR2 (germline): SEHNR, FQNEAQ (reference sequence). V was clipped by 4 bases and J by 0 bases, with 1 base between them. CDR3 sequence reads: CASSYSNQPQHF. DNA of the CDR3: TGTGCCAGCAGCTATAGCAATCAGCCCCAGCATTTT. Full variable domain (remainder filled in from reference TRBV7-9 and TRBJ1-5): DTGVSQNPRHKITKRGQNVTFRCDPISEHNRLYWYRQTLGQGPEFLTYFQNEAQLEKSRLLSDRFSAERPKGSFSTLEIQRTEQGDSAMYLCASSYSNQPQHFGDGTRLSIL.

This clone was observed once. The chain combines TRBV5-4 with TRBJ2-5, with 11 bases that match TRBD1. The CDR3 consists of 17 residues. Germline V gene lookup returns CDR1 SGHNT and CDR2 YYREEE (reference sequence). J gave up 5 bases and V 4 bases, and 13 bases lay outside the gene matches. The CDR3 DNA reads TGTGCCAGCAGCCTTACACGGGGACAGGGGGTTGGGGAGACCCAGTACTTC. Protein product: CASSLTRGQGVGETQYF.

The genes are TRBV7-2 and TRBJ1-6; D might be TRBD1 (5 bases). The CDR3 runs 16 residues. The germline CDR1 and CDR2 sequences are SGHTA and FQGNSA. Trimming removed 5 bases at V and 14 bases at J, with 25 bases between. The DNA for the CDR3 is TGTGCCAGCAGCCGAGGGGCGATAGGGGCTGAGGGGACCCTCCACTTT. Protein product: CASSRGAIGAEGTLHF.

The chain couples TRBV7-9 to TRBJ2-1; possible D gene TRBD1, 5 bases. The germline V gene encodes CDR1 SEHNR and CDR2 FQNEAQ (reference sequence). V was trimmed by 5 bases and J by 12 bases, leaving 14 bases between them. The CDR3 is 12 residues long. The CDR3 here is CASSASDRGQFF. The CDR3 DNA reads TGTGCCAGCAGCGCTAGTGATAGGGGGCAGTTCTTC.

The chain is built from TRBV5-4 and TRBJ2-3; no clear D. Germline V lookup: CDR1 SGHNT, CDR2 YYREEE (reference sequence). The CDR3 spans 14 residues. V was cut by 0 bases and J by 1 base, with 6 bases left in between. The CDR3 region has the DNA TGTGCCAGCAGCTTGGGGCGGCGCACAGATACGCAGTATTTT. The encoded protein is CASSLGRRTDTQYF. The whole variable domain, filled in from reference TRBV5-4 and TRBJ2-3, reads ETGVTQSPTHLIKTRGQQVTLRCSSQSGHNTVSWYQQALGQGPQFIFQYYREEENGRGNFPPRFSGLQFPNYSSELNVNALELDDSALYLCASSLGRRTDTQYFGPGTRLTVL.

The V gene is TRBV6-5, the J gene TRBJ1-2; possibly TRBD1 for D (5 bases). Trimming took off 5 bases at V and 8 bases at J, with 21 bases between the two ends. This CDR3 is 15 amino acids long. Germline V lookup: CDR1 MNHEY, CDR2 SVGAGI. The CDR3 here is CASSPPKGRESGYTF. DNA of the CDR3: TGTGCCAGCAGTCCTCCTAAGGGGCGCGAATCGGGCTACACCTTC.

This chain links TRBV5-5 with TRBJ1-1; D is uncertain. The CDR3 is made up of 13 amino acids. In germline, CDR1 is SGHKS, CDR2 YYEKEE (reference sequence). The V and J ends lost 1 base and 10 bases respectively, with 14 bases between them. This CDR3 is CASSLTAILGAFF. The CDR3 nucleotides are TGTGCCAGCAGCTTGACAGCTATTCTCGGAGCTTTCTTT. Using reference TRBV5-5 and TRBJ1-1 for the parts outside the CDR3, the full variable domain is DAGVTQSPTHLIKTRGQQVTLRCSPISGHKSVSWYQQVLGQGPQFIFQYYEKEERGRGNFPDRFSARQFPNYSSELNVNALLLGDSALYLCASSLTAILGAFFGQGTRLTVV.

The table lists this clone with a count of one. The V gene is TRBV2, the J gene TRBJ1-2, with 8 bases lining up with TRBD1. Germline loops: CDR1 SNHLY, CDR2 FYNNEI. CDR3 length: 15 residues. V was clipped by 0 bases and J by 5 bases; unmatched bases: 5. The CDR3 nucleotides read TGTGCCAGCAGTGAAGCGGACAGGGCCGGGTATGGCTACACCTTC. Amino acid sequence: CASSEADRAGYGYTF.

The CDR3 reads CASSHTGAGQYF. The CDR3 DNA is TGTGCCAGCAGTCATACAGGGGCTGGGCAGTACTTC. V and J are TRBV6-4 and TRBJ2-7, with 7 bases matching TRBD1. Germline CDR1 and CDR2: MRHNA and SNTAGT. Trimming took 5 bases from V and 9 from J; bases not matched to a gene: 7. There are 12 residues in the CDR3.

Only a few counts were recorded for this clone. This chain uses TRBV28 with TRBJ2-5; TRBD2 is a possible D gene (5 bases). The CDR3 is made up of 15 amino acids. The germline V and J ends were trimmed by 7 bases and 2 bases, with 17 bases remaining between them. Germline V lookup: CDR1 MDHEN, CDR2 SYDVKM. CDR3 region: CASKPYGSGQETQYF. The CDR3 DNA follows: TGTGCCAGCAAACCTTATGGGAGCGGACAAGAGACCCAGTACTTC. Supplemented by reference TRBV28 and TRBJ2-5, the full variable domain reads DVKVTQSSRYLVKRTGEKVFLECVQDMDHENMFWYRQDPGLGLRLIYFSYDVKMKEKGDIPEGYSVSREKKERFSLILESASTNQTSMYLCASKPYGSGQETQYFGPGTRLLVL.

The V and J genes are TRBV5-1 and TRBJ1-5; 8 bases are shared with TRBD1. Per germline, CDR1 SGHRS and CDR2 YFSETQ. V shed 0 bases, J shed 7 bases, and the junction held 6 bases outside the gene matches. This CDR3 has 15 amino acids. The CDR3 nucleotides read TGCGCCAGCAGCTTGGATGGACAGGGAGAACAGCCCCAGCATTTT. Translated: CASSLDGQGEQPQHF.

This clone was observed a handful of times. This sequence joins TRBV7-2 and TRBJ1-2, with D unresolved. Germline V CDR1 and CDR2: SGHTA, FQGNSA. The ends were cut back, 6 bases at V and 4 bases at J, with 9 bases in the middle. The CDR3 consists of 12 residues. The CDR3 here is CASSPILYGYTF. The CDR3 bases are TGTGCCAGCAGTCCTATACTCTATGGCTACACCTTC. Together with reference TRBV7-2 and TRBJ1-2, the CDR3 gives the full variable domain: GAGVSQSPSNKVTEKGKDVELRCDPISGHTALYWYRQSLGQGLEFLIYFQGNSAPDKSGLPSDRFSAERTGGSVSTLTIQRTQQEDSAVYLCASSPILYGYTFGSGTRLTVV.